This T cell receptor beta chain was found in a study of shared clonotypes between healthy human individuals. The CDR3 spans 15 residues. Germline V gene sequence: CDR1 MDHEN, CDR2 SYDVKM. Trimming took off 5 bases at V and 2 bases at J, with 16 bases between the two ends. Only in-frame clones appear in the TCRdb table, and some are missing; sequencing was by immunoSEQ multiplex PCR. The repertoire holds some 2,500,000 clones, with 80% to 95% as singletons. Specimen: naive CD4+ T cells from PBMCs. Subset of the sample: CD45RA+ positively selected. The source is a young man in good health. Some clones in this sample may be carry-over from other donors' samples. The V and J genes are TRBV28 and TRBJ2-7; perhaps TRBD1 as D (6 bases). CDR3 DNA sequence: TGTGCCAGCAGTGCCTCGGGACACCTCACCTACGAGCAGTACTTC. As protein: CASSASGHLTYEQYF.